This T cell receptor (beta chain) was obtained from a study of immune cell composition in non-small cell lung cancer. V was trimmed by 3 bases and J by 1 base, leaving 8 bases between them. The CDR3 covers 14 residues. Germline-derived CDR1 and CDR2 are LGHNA and YSLEER. The method was immunoSEQ multiplex PCR; TCRdb's version includes in-frame clones alone and lacks a portion of them. The data show around 13,000 clones, around 75% seen once. This clone was found a few times. This sequence originates from a human donor with non-small cell lung cancer. Sequenced: lung tumor tissue. This chain connects TRBV4-3 to TRBJ2-3, with unresolved D. The CDR3 DNA follows: TGCGCCAGCAGCCAGGCTACAGGCACAGATACGCAGTATTTT. Protein sequence: CASSQATGTDTQYF.